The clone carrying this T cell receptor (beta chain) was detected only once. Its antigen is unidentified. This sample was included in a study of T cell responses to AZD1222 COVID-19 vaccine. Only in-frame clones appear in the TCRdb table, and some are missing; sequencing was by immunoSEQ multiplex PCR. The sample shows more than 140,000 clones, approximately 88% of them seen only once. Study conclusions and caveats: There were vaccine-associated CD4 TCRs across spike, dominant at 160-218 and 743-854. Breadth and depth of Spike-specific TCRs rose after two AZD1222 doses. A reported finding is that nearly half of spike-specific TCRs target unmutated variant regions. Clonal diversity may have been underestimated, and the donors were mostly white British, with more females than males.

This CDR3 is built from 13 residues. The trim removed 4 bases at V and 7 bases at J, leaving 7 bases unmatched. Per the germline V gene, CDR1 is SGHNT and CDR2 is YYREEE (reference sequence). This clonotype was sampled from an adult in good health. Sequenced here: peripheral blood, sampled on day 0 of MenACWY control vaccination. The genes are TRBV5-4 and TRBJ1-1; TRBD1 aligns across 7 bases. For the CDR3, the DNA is TGTGCCAGCAGCCTAAGCACAGGGGATGAAGCTTTCTTT. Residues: CASSLSTGDEAFF.